One T cell receptor beta chain is described in this entry. Its antigen is not yet known. No quality values exist for individual bases; no much larger clone is one base distant. Every donor in the study was a healthy Caucasian. The twin cohort consisted of three pairs of female monozygotic twins, all aged about 18 to 29 years. The RNA used for TCR libraries was isolated from peripheral blood mononuclear cells. The data originate from a study of identical twins (dated by TCRdb to the mid-2010s). With respect to the entire study: TCR alpha and beta repertoires from monozygotic twins, unrelated adults of various ages and cord blood were deep-sequenced to test whether fetal clonotypes persist. To rule out contamination, the twin experiments were replicated at different times with different library preparation protocols.

V loses 4 bases at its end and J loses 6 bases; junction bases beyond the gene matches: 12. The CDR3 measures 16 amino acids from cysteine to phenylalanine. Just the 48-base CDR3 DNA is kept, in frame starting at base 1. The germline V gene (reference sequence) sets CDR1 to LGHDT and CDR2 to YNNKEL. The library relied on 5' RACE. The instrument given in TCRdb is Illumina HiSeq 2000. Template switching introduced a universal primer binding site; the final cDNA contained a unique molecular identifier, enabling accurate counting of TCR cDNA molecules. First-strand cDNA for TCR alpha and beta chains was synthesized from specific primers in the conserved constant-segment region. To control for contamination, each cDNA library was double barcoded with a SMART-Mk sample barcode plus Illumina barcodes. TruSeq adapter sequences and Illumina sample barcodes were added in two successive PCR steps. TCR alpha and beta cDNA libraries were sequenced on the Illumina HiSeq platform with custom primers. The authors processed their data as follows. Unique molecular identifiers were extracted from raw reads with MiGEC, and CDR3 positions were determined with MiXCR. Recombination models were inferred per individual with the repgenHMM and IGoR tools using an EM algorithm. Shared clonotype analysis was performed with the tcR package in R, normalizing sharing by the product of cloneset sizes. Out-of-frame nonproductive sequences were analyzed to study raw recombination free of thymic and clonal selection effects. The raw public data were reprocessed by TCRdb itself: fastp quality trimming at Q25, MiXCR clonotype calling, in-frame beta chains only. Rows are combined by CDR3 protein, so each entry shows the most common genes and DNA. These V and J calls are TCRdb output, not the study's own analysis. Recorded for this sample are roughly 720,000 distinct CDR3 sequences; about 20% of them occurred a single time. The biggest ten clones account for less than 15% of the sample.

Overall study outcomes, separate from this receptor: Because the same donors could not be followed over many years, the conclusions relied on cross-sectional statistical analysis. Zero-insertion analyses could be partly confounded by invariant T cells such as MAIT and iNKT, though diverse VJ usage argued against such confounding for most clonotypes. Compared with coincidental sharing between unrelated individuals, out-of-frame TCR alpha sequences shared between twins showed an excess of sequences with low generation probability. Abundant cord blood beta clonotypes carried fewer insertions; young adult naive repertoires showed a weaker similar trend, while memory repertoires showed none. In monozygotic twins, out-of-frame TCR alpha sharing was systematically underestimated by recombination models, although the models agreed with sharing between unrelated individuals. The excess sharing between twins in beta out-of-frame sequences was weaker because fewer shared sequences reduced the signal-to-noise ratio.

This same sample was also taken into another study, of T cells expressing NK-cell markers. As noted in the second study: TCR beta-chain repertoires were profiled in sorted CD3+CD56+NKG2C+, CD3+CD56+NKG2C- and CD3+CD56-NKG2C+ T-cell subsets from eight donors. Seven of the eight sequenced donors were HCMV-seropositive and one was HCMV-seronegative. In several experiments an anti-gammadeltaTCR antibody was added to restrict sorting to alphabetaTCR-expressing T cells. In over 5 donors, the dominant CD3+CD56+NKG2C+ clonotypes were among the top 10 CD8+ clonotypes and accounted for roughly 1.0-7.0% of CD8+ T cells. Those dominant clonotypes were again the most abundant among CD3+CD56-NKG2C+ cells in a few donors, at roughly 25-60.1%. Whether the expanded NKG2C-expressing T cell clones were specific for HCMV antigens was left unclear. All eight donors whose samples were sequenced were randomly selected healthy volunteers, three of them men and five women. HCMV-specific IgG was detected in serum with a commercial ELISA kit to determine HCMV serostatus. For more than five donors, bulk peripheral blood T-cell repertoires were also sequenced from unsorted PBMC. MIGEC was used to demultiplex reads and group reads by UMI, and MiTCR was used to assemble and quantify clonotypes. Only TCR cDNA sequences supported by at least two reads were kept to exclude erroneous sequences. The tcR package was used for downstream repertoire analysis, and clonotypes were matched between fractions using CDR3 nucleotide sequence together with V segment. VDJmatch was used to annotate antigen specificity against VDJdb, with one amino acid substitution in CDR3 allowed.

The sequence was collected from a woman between 18 and 30 years old in good health. Input material: PBMCs. The chain links TRBV3-1 with TRBJ2-3, with 8 junctional bases fitting TRBD2. The sequenced DNA is TGTGCCAGCAGCCGAGATCGGAGAGCGGGAGAGGATACGCAGTATTTT. This is translated as CASSRDRRAGEDTQYF.